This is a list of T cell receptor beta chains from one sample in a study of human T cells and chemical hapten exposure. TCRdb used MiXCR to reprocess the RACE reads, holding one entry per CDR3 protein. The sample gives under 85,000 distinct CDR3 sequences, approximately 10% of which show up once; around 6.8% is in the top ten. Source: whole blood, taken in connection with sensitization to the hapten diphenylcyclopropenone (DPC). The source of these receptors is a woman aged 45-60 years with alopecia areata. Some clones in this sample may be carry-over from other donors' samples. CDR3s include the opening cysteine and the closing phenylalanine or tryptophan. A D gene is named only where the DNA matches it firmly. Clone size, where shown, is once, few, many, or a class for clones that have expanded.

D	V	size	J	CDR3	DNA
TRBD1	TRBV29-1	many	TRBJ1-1	CSAGQGQDTEAFF	TGCAGCGCCGGACAGGGTCAAGACACTGAAGCTTTCTTT
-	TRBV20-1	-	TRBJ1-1	CSASAGVTEAFF	TGCAGTGCTAGCGCGGGGGTCACTGAAGCTTTCTTT
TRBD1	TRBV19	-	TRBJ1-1	CASRPRQGAPNTEAFF	TGTGCCAGTAGGCCTAGACAGGGGGCCCCGAACACTGAAGCTTTCTTT
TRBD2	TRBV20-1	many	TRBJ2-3	CSASAVGSGMLRDTQYF	TGCAGTGCTAGCGCCGTGGGTAGCGGGATGTTGAGGGATACGCAGTATTTT
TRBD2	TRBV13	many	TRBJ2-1	CASSWTSGSKTSYNEQFF	TGTGCCAGCAGCTGGACTAGCGGGAGTAAGACGTCCTACAATGAGCAGTTCTTC
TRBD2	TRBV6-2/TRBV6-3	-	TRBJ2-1	CASRKVGASGRSEQFF	TGTGCCAGCAGGAAGGTGGGGGCTAGCGGGCGCTCTGAGCAGTTCTTC
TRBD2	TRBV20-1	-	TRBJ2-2	CSAVHSGRNTGELFF	TGCAGTGCTGTTCATAGCGGGAGAAACACCGGGGAGCTGTTTTTT
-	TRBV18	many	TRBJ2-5	CASSPRHLTQETQYF	TGTGCCAGCTCACCTCGTCATTTAACCCAAGAGACCCAGTACTTC
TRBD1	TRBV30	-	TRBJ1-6	CAWSTGVVISPLHF	TGTGCCTGGAGTACAGGGGTCGTCATATCACCCCTCCACTTT
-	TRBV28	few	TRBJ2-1	CAIGSNYNEQFF	TGTGCCATCGGGAGTAACTACAATGAGCAGTTCTTC
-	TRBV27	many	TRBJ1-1	CASSLGPGAEAFF	TGTGCCAGCAGTTTAGGGCCAGGGGCTGAAGCTTTCTTT
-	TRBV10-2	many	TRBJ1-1	CASSDQQPNTEAFF	TGCGCCAGCAGTGACCAGCAGCCGAACACTGAAGCTTTCTTT
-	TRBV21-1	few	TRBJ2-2	CAARRGRELFF	TGTGCCGCCCGAAGGGGCAGGGAGCTGTTTTTT
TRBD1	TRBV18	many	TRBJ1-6	CASSPGTGVNSPLHF	TGTGCCAGCTCACCAGGGACAGGGGTTAACTCACCCCTCCACTTT
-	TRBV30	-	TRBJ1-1	CAWSKDRNTEAFF	TGTGCCTGGAGTAAGGACAGGAACACTGAAGCTTTCTTT
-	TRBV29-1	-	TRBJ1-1	CSGGRANTEAFF	TGCAGCGGGGGACGGGCGAACACTGAAGCTTTCTTT
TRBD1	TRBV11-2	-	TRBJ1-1	CASSLDRGGTEAFF	TGTGCCAGCAGCTTGGACAGGGGAGGAACTGAAGCTTTCTTT
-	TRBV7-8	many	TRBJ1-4	CASSLTVAVGEKLFF	TGTGCCAGCAGCTTAACTGTCGCTGTCGGGGAAAAACTGTTTTTT
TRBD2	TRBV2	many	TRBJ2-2	CASRRLFSASGKHGELFF	TGTGCCAGCCGACGCCTTTTCTCGGCTAGCGGGAAACACGGGGAGCTGTTTTTT
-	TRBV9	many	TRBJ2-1	CASSVTSKNEQFF	TGTGCCAGCAGCGTAACTAGTAAGAATGAGCAGTTCTTC
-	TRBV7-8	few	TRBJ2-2	CASSPPGELFF	TGTGCCAGCAGCCCCCCCGGGGAGCTGTTTTTT
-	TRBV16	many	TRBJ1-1	CASSLIPPLNTEAFF	TGTGCCAGCAGCCTAATCCCCCCCTTGAACACTGAAGCTTTCTTT
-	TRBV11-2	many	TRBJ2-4	CASSLSRGSNIQYF	TGTGCCAGCAGTCTGTCCCGGGGATCGAACATTCAGTACTTC
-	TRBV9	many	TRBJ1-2	CASSRALLDGYTF	TGTGCCAGCAGCCGGGCCCTGCTCGATGGCTACACCTTC
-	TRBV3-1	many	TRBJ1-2	CASSQPGQLRGGYTF	TGTGCCAGCAGCCAACCGGGACAACTAAGAGGCGGCTACACCTTC
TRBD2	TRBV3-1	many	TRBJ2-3	CASSRDYSTDTQYF	TGTGCCAGCAGTCGGGACTACAGCACAGATACGCAGTATTTT
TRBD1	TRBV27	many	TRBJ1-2	CASSPHTGVYGYTF	TGTGCCAGCAGTCCCCATACAGGGGTCTATGGCTACACCTTC
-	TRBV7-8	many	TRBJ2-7	CASSLGFSGPRPYEQYF	TGTGCCAGCAGCTTAGGATTCAGCGGGCCGCGACCCTACGAGCAGTACTTC
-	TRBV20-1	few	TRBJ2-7	CSARDKIPYEQYF	TGCAGTGCTAGAGATAAAATACCCTACGAGCAGTACTTC
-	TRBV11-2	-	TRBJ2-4	CASSLKRGDIQYF	TGTGCCAGCAGCTTAAAGCGCGGTGACATTCAGTACTTC
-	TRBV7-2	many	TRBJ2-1	CASMIAAQSYNEQFF	TGTGCCAGCATGATAGCGGCTCAGTCCTACAATGAGCAGTTCTTC
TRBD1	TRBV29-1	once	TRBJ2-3	CSVDQGADTQYF	TGCAGCGTAGACCAGGGGGCAGATACGCAGTATTTT
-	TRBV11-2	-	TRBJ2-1	CASSPRVVSYNEQFF	TGTGCCAGCAGCCCACGGGTGGTTTCCTACAATGAGCAGTTCTTC
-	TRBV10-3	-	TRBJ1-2	CATWGYGYTF	TGTGCCACCTGGGGCTATGGCTACACCTTC
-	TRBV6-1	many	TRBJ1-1	CASFRGFVEAFF	TGTGCCAGTTTCCGAGGGTTTGTTGAAGCTTTCTTT
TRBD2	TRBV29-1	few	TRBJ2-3	CSVDLAGITDTQYF	TGCAGCGTTGACCTAGCGGGGATCACAGATACGCAGTATTTT
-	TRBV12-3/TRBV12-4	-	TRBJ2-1	CASSFAGPRFNEQFF	TGTGCCAGCAGTTTCGCGGGGCCCAGATTTAATGAGCAGTTCTTC
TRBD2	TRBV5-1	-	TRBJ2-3	CASSNGLAGTDTQYF	TGCGCCAGCAGCAACGGACTAGCGGGCACAGATACGCAGTATTTT
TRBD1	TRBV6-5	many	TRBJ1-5	CASSYSGTVMEPQHF	TGTGCCAGCAGTTACTCCGGGACAGTGATGGAGCCCCAGCATTTT
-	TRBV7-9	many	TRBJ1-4	CASSLALAGGDEKLFF	TGTGCCAGCAGCTTAGCGCTGGCGGGGGGAGATGAAAAACTGTTTTTT
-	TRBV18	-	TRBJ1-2	CASSKGQGQYYGYTF	TGTGCCAGCTCAAAGGGCCAAGGACAGTACTATGGCTACACCTTC
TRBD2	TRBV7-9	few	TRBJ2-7	CASSPSTSGRYEQYF	TGTGCCAGCAGTCCCTCGACTAGCGGGAGGTACGAGCAGTACTTC
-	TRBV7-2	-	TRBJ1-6	CASSFRQPRSPLHF	TGTGCCAGCAGCTTTCGACAGCCCCGCTCACCCCTCCACTTT
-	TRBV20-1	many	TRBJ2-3	CSARGELASDTQYF	TGCAGTGCTAGAGGAGAGCTAGCGTCAGATACGCAGTATTTT
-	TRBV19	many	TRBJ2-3	CASSPTRTLTDTQYF	TGTGCCAGTAGTCCGACACGGACCTTGACAGATACGCAGTATTTT
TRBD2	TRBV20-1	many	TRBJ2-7	CSASTSGPYEQYF	TGCAGTGCTAGTACTAGCGGACCCTACGAGCAGTACTTC
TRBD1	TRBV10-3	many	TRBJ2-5	CAISVLDRTDGTQYF	TGTGCCATCAGTGTATTGGACAGGACCGATGGGACCCAGTACTTC
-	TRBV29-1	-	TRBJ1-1	CSVELWNTEAFF	TGCAGCGTTGAACTTTGGAACACTGAAGCTTTCTTT